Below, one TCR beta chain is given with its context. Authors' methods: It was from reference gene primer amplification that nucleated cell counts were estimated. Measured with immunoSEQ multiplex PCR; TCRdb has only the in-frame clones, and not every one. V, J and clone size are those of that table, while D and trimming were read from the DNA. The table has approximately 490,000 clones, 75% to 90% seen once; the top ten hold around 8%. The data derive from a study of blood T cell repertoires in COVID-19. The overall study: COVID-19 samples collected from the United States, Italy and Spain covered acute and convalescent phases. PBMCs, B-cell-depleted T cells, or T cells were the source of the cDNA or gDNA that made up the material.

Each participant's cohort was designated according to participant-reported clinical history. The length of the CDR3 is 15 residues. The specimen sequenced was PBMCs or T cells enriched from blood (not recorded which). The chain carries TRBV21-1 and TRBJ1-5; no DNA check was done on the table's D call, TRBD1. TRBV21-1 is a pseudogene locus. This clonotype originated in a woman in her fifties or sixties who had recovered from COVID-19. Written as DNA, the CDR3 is TGTGCCTGCCCAGGGGGCGATCAGAAGAATCAGCCCCAGCATTTT. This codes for CACPGGDQKNQPQHF.